This T cell receptor (beta chain) was sequenced during a study of shared clonotypes between healthy human individuals. Study information: The study enrolled a couple of women and a few men aged 18 to 49.

Genomic DNA of every subset was divided equally among multiple immunoSEQ plates. Produced via immunoSEQ multiplex PCR; TCRdb's table is partial and in-frame only. The sample has some 470,000 clones, about 79% seen once. CDR1 and CDR2 (germline): SGHRS, YFSETQ. V trimming: 1 base; J trimming: 0 bases; junction bases outside the gene matches: 3. This CDR3 region has 15 residues. The TCR sequence derives from a woman aged 40-49 years in good health. Some clones in this sample may be carry-over from other donors' samples. The chain recombines TRBV5-1 with TRBJ2-7, with 8 bases that match TRBD1. The specimen sequenced was PBMCs. CDR3 nucleotide sequence: TGCGCCAGCAGCTTGTACAGGGGGTCCTCCTACGAGCAGTACTTC. This codes for CASSLYRGSSYEQYF.